This entry features one T cell receptor beta chain sequence. Its specific antigen is unknown. Base qualities are not recorded, but no much larger clone differs from it by a single base. CDR1 is given as SGHRS and CDR2 as YFSETQ, both from the germline V gene. V is reduced by 0 bases and J by 11 bases, leaving a spacing of 17 bases between them. The CDR3, cysteine through phenylalanine, is 14 amino acids long. Only CDR3 DNA remains: 42 bases, in frame from the first base. The sample originates from a study of post-analysis software for immune sequencing data (dated by TCRdb to the mid-2010s). Looking at the study overall: Recorded disease courses included relapsing-remitting, secondary progressive and progressive-relapsing multiple sclerosis, with some patients lacking subtype annotation. A subset of samples was prepared in parallel using single-end sample barcoding, then pooled and co-amplified after Illumina adapter ligation. The patient repertoires were set against about 12 previously published healthy control repertoires from donors whose ages ranged from roughly 6 to 26 years.

TCR beta repertoires were profiled from peripheral blood of roughly twelve young patients with multiple sclerosis to demonstrate the VDJtools post-analysis software. The patients with multiple sclerosis were children and adolescents between 6 and 15 years of age. General findings and caveats noted by the study authors: The control group was slightly older than the multiple sclerosis patient group. Roughly 5 TRBV segments, including TRBV5-6, TRBV5-1 and TRBV20-1, were significantly more frequent in patients than controls. Direct clustering with F measure revealed strong co-clustering of samples prepared in the same batch, which led to a batch-effect correction. Compared with controls, multiple sclerosis patients had significantly lower normalized Chao1 diversity, a finding suggesting substantial peripheral T-cell clonal expansion.

Preparation of the library involved PCR. The sample was run on an Illumina HiSeq 2500. To reduce PCR and sequencing biases, unique molecular identifiers were incorporated into the TCR beta cDNA libraries. Roughly 500,000 cDNA molecules were obtained per 1 to 10 million input T cells, so each molecule approximated one T cell. The patient libraries were prepared and sequenced using the same protocol as the earlier healthy control dataset. Samples belonging to the same batch were prepared together, multiplexed and sequenced on a shared HiSeq lane. The study's processing was this. MIGEC was used to process the raw barcoded reads, and molecular identifier groups with only a single read were discarded before consensus assembly and CDR3 extraction. Clonotype tables were post-analysed with VDJtools, and diversity was normalized by down-sampling all datasets to the smallest sample size. Repertoire overlap clustering matched CDR3 amino acid but not nucleotide sequences to correct batch-related cross-sample contamination. TCRdb reran the public reads through fastp at Q25 and MiXCR, keeping productive beta chains. Every CDR3 protein is listed once, alongside the most common genes and DNA of its rows. The V and J calls were determined by TCRdb, not by the authors. The sample table shows some 690,000 distinct CDR3 sequences, and roughly 30% are seen once. In total, the top ten clones hold 0.5% to 0.6% of the sample.

The TCR comes from a girl aged 10 to 17 with multiple sclerosis. The chain employs TRBV5-1 and TRBJ2-5, with a weak D call of TRBD1 (6 bases match). Material for sequencing was blood. The DNA sequence is TGCGCCAGCAGCTTGGCCGTGAGGGACAATGAGCAGTACTTC. It specifies CASSLAVRDNEQYF.